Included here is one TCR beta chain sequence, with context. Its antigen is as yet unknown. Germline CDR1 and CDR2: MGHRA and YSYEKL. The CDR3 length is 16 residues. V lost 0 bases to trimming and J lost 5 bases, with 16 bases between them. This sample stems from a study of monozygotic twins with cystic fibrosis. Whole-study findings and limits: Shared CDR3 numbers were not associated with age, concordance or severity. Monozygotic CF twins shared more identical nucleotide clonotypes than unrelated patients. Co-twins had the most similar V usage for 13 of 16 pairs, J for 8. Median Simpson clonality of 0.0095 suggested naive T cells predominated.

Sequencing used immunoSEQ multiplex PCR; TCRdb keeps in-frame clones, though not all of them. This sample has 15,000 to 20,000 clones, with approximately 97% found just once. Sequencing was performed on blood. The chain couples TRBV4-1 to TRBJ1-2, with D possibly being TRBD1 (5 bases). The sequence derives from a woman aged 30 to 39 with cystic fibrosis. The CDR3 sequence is CASSQDRGYSLYGYTF. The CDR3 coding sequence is TGCGCCAGCAGCCAAGATCGGGGGTACAGCTTGTATGGCTACACCTTC.